The clone carrying this T cell receptor beta chain was seen ten or more times. RNA transcripts were the source from which TCR beta CDR3 regions were amplified. A first-round RT-PCR used HTBI primers, followed by a second-round multiplex PCR. One entry per CDR3 protein results from TCRdb running MiXCR on the multiplex PCR reads. The sample includes hundreds of thousands of distinct CDR3 sequences, roughly an eighth of them seen just once. These data are taken from a study of Graves' ophthalmopathy and Graves' hyperthyroidism. V dropped 6 bases and J dropped 4; count of bases not matched to a gene: 5. Germline lookup yields CDR1 MDHEN and CDR2 SYDVKM. This CDR3 region has 13 residues.

This clonotype was sampled from a woman aged 25 to 39 with Graves' ophthalmopathy. The sequenced material came from blood. This chain joins TRBV28 and TRBJ1-1; 7 nucleotides line up with TRBD1. The CDR3: CASRQTGSTEAFF. In nucleotides, the CDR3 is TGTGCCAGCAGGCAGACAGGGAGCACTGAAGCTTTCTTT.